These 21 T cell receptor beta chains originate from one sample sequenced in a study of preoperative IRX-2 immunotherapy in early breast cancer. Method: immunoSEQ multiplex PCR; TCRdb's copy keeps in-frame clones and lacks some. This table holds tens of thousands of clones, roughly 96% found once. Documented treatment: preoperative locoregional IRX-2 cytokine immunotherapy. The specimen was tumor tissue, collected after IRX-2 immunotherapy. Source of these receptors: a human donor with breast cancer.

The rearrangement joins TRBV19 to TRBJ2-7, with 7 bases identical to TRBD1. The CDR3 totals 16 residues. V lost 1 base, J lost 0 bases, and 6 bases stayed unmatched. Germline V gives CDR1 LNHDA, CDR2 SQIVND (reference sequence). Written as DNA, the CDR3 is TGTGCCAGTAGTATAGCCGCGACAGGGAACTCCTACGAGCAGTACTTC. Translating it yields CASSIAATGNSYEQYF.

The CDR3 coding sequence is TGTGCCAGCAGTCATGGCTTCGGGGGGGGGAACACTGAAGCTTTCTTT. Protein: CASSHGFGGGNTEAFF. The chain uses TRBV7-2 and TRBJ1-1; D is perhaps TRBD1 (5 bases). Trimming took 6 bases from V and 1 from J, leaving 18 bases between them. CDR1 SGHTA and CDR2 FQGNSA come from the germline V gene. This CDR3 is 16 amino acids long. The entire variable domain, with the rest obtained from reference TRBV7-2 and TRBJ1-1, is as follows: GAGVSQSPSNKVTEKGKDVELRCDPISGHTALYWYRQSLGQGLEFLIYFQGNSAPDKSGLPSDRFSAERTGGSVSTLTIQRTQQEDSAVYLCASSHGFGGGNTEAFFGQGTRLTVV.

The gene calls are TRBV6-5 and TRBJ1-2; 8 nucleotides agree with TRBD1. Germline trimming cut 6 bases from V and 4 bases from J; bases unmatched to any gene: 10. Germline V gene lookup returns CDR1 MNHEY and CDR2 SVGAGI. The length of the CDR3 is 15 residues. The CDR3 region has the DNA TGTGCCAGCAGCAGGGATACAGGGGGAGTCTATGGCTACACCTTC. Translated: CASSRDTGGVYGYTF.

The CDR3 protein is CASSSPLDGEAFF. The CDR3 nucleotides are TGTGCCAGCAGCAGTCCCTTGGACGGTGAAGCTTTCTTT. The chain recombines TRBV21-1 with TRBJ1-1. TRBV21-1 is a pseudogene. The CDR3 is 13 residues long.

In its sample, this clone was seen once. In nucleotides, the CDR3 is TGCGCCAGCAATGAGGGGTCCTACAATGAGCAGTTCTTC. Translated, it gives CASNEGSYNEQFF. The chain joins TRBV5-1 to TRBJ2-1, with D perhaps assigned TRBD1 or TRBD2 (5 bases each). Germline values: CDR1 SGHRS, CDR2 YFSETQ. V was clipped by 6 bases and J by 1 base, with 8 bases between them. The CDR3 is made up of 13 amino acids. The whole variable domain, filled in from reference TRBV5-1 and TRBJ2-1, reads KAGVTQTPRYLIKTRGQQVTLSCSPISGHRSVSWYQQTPGQGLQFLFEYFSETQRNKGNFPGRFSGRQFSNSRSEMNVSTLELGDSALYLCASNEGSYNEQFFGPGTRLTVL.

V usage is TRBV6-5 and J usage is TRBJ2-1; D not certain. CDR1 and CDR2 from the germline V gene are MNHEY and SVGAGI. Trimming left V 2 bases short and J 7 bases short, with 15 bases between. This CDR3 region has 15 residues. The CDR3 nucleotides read TGTGCCAGCAGTTACCAACCTGATCAAGGGAATGAGCAGTTCTTC. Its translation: CASSYQPDQGNEQFF.

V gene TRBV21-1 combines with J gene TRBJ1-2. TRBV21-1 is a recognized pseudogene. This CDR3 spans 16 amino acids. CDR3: CASSKRRGTVYDGYTF. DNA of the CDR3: TGTGCCAGCAGCAAAAGGCGGGGGACAGTATATGATGGCTACACCTTC.

The CDR3 reads CASSLRQSSYNEQFF. The DNA of the CDR3 is TGTGCCAGCAGCTTAAGACAGAGCTCCTACAATGAGCAGTTCTTC. V is TRBV5-4 and J is TRBJ2-1, with D possibly TRBD1 on 5 matching bases. Trimming took off 2 bases at V and 0 bases at J, with 9 bases between the two ends. Germline CDR1 is SGHNT and CDR2 is YYREEE (reference sequence). The CDR3 is made up of 15 amino acids.

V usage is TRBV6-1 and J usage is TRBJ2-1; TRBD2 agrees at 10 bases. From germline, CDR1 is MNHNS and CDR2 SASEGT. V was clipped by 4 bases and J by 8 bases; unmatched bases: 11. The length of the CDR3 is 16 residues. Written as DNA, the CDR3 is TGTGCCAGCAGTGCTTCCAGACTAGCGGGCGGTGATGAGCAGTTCTTC. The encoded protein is CASSASRLAGGDEQFF.

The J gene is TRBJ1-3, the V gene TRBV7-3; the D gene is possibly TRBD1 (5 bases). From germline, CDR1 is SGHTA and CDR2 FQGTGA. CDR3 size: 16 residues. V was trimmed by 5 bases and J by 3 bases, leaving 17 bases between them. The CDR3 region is CASSKGPGRYGNTIYF. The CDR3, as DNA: TGTGCCAGCAGCAAAGGCCCAGGGCGGTATGGAAACACCATATATTTT.

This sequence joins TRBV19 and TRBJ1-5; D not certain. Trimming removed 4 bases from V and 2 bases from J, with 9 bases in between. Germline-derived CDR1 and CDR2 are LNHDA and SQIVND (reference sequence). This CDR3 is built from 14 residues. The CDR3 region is CASSRERGNQPQHF. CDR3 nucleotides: TGTGCCAGTAGTAGGGAACGGGGCAATCAGCCCCAGCATTTT. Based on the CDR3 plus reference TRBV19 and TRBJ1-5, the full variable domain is DGGITQSPKYLFRKEGQNVTLSCEQNLNHDAMYWYRQDPGQGLRLIYYSQIVNDFQKGDIAEGYSVSREKKESFPLTVTSAQKNPTAFYLCASSRERGNQPQHFGDGTRLSIL.

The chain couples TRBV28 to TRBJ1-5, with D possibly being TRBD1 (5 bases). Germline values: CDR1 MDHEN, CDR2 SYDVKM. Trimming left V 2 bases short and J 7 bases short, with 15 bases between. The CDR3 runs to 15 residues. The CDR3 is CASSLAGPPWQPQHF. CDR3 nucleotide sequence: TGTGCCAGCAGTTTAGCGGGGCCACCGTGGCAGCCCCAGCATTTT. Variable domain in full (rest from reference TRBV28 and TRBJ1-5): DVKVTQSSRYLVKRTGEKVFLECVQDMDHENMFWYRQDPGLGLRLIYFSYDVKMKEKGDIPEGYSVSREKKERFSLILESASTNQTSMYLCASSLAGPPWQPQHFGDGTRLSIL.

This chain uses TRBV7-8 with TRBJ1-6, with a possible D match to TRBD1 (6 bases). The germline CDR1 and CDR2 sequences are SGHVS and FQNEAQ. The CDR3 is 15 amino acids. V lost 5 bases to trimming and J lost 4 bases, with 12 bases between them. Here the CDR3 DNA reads TGTGCCAGCAGCCTGACAGGAGCGTATAATTCACCCCTCCACTTT. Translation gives CASSLTGAYNSPLHF.

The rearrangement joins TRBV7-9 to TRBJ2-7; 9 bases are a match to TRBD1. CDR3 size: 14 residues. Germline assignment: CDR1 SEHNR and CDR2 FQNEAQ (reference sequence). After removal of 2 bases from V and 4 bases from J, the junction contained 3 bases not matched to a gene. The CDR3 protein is CASSLTGGLYEQYF. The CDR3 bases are TGTGCCAGCAGCTTAACAGGGGGCTTGTACGAGCAGTACTTC.

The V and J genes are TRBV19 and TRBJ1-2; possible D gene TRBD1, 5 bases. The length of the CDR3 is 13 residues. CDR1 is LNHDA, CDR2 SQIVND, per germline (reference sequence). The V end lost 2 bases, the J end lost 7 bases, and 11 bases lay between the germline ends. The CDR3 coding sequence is TGTGCCAGTAGTATACAGGGCGTTACTGGCTACACCTTC. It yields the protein CASSIQGVTGYTF. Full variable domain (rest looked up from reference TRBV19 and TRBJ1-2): DGGITQSPKYLFRKEGQNVTLSCEQNLNHDAMYWYRQDPGQGLRLIYYSQIVNDFQKGDIAEGYSVSREKKESFPLTVTSAQKNPTAFYLCASSIQGVTGYTFGSGTRLTVV.

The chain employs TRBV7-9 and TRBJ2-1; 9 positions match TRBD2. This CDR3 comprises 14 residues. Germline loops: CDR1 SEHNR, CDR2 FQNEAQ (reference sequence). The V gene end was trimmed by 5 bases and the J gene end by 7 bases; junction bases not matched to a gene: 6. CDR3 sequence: CASSPFSGGNEQFF. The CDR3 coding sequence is TGTGCCAGCAGCCCATTTAGCGGGGGTAATGAGCAGTTCTTC.

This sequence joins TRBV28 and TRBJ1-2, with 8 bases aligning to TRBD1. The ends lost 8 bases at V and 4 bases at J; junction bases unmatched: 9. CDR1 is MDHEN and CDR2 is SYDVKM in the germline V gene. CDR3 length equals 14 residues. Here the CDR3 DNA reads TGTGCCAGCTACTCGGACAGGGTGGCCTATGGCTACACCTTC. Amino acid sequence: CASYSDRVAYGYTF.

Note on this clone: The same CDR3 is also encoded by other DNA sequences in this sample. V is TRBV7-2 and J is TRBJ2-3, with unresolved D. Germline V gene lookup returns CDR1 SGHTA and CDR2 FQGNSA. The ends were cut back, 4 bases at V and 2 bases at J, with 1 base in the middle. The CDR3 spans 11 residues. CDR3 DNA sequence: TGTGCCAGCAGCTACACAGATACGCAGTATTTT. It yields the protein CASSYTDTQYF. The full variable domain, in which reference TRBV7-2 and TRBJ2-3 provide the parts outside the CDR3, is GAGVSQSPSNKVTEKGKDVELRCDPISGHTALYWYRQSLGQGLEFLIYFQGNSAPDKSGLPSDRFSAERTGGSVSTLTIQRTQQEDSAVYLCASSYTDTQYFGPGTRLTVL.

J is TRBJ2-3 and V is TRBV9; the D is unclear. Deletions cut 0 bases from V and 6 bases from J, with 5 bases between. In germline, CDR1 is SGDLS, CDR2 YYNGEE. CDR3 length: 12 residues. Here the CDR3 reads CASSVGLDTQYF. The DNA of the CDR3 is TGTGCCAGCAGCGTAGGTCTGGATACGCAGTATTTT.

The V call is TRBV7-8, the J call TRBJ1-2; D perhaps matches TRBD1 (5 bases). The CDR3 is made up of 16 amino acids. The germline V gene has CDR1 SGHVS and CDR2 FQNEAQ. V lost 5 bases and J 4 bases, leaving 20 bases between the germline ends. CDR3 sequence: CASSPPQHEGLYGYTF. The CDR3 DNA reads TGTGCCAGCAGCCCGCCCCAACATGAGGGACTCTATGGCTACACCTTC.

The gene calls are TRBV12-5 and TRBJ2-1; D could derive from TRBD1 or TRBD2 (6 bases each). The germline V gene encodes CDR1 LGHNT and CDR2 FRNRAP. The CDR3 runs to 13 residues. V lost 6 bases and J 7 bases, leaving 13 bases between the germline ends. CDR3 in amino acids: CASGRRGINEQFF. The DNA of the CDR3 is TGTGCTAGTGGCCGGAGGGGGATTAATGAGCAGTTCTTC.